This TCR beta chain was found in a study of cytomegalovirus exposure and HLA in healthy donors. The study's findings and limits: Later on, an analysis found that several of the most significant clusters appeared to be linked to common viral pathogens, which included parvovirus B19. In presence/absence analyses, roughly uniform sequencing depth across donors was assumed. Most observed TCR sequences were rare, whereas some public TCRs were detected in many donors.

On this clone itself: Antigen specificity is unknown.

Amplification used 60 Vbeta primers and 13 Jbeta primers. Sequencing was performed with immunoSEQ multiplex PCR; in TCRdb, only in-frame clones are kept and a portion is missing. The table shows 65,000 to 95,000 clones, with 65% to 80% occurring only once. The CDR3 is made up of 15 amino acids. Germline V gives CDR1 SNHLY, CDR2 FYNNEI. Trimming took 6 bases from V and 0 from J; bases not matched to a gene: 4. This clonotype was sampled from a man in his sixties or seventies in good health and CMV-seronegative. The chain uses TRBV2 and TRBJ1-3; 8 nucleotides agree with TRBD1. Input material: PBMCs. CDR3 coding DNA: TGTGCCAGCAGGGACAGGGCCTTCTCTGGAAACACCATATATTTT. Amino acids: CASRDRAFSGNTIYF. Supplemented by reference TRBV2 and TRBJ1-3, the full variable domain reads EPEVTQTPSHQVTQMGQEVILRCVPISNHLYFYWYRQILGQKVEFLVSFYNNEISEKSEIFDDQFSVERPDGSNFTLKIRSTKLEDSAMYFCASRDRAFSGNTIYFGEGSWLTVV.